The 29 T cell receptor beta chains below come from one sample, sequenced in a study of CD8+ T cells in alopecia areata. In each case, RNA was isolated and then reverse transcribed into cDNA as the sequencing template. Assay used: immunoSEQ multiplex PCR; TCRdb lists only in-frame clones, some missing. The sample includes approximately 180,000 clones, approximately 65% of them seen just once. The source material was CD8+ T cells sorted from blood, sampled at week 0. These receptors originate from a human donor with alopecia areata.

This sequence joins TRBV4-1 and TRBJ2-5; 12 nucleotides agree with TRBD2. In germline, CDR1 is MGHRA, CDR2 YSYEKL. This CDR3 contains 16 residues. Unmatched junction bases numbered 7, after V lost 3 bases and J lost 5 bases. This CDR3 is CASSHPSGGAEETQYF. As DNA, the CDR3 is TGCGCCAGCAGCCACCCTAGCGGGGGGGCCGAGGAGACCCAGTACTTC.

The chain has TRBV7-9 and TRBJ1-2, with 7 nucleotides matching TRBD1. Germline V lookup: CDR1 SEHNR, CDR2 FQNEAQ (reference sequence). The CDR3 extends over 15 amino acids. V trimming: 5 bases; J trimming: 1 base; junction bases outside the gene matches: 7. The CDR3 bases are TGTGCCAGCAGCCCGGGACAGCACCGTAACTATGGCTACACCTTC. It encodes CASSPGQHRNYGYTF.

This clone turned up a few times. This chain connects TRBV11-2 to TRBJ1-6; perhaps TRBD1 as D (5 bases). V was trimmed by 5 bases and J by 7 bases, leaving 15 bases between them. Germline assignment: CDR1 SGHAT and CDR2 FQNNGV. The CDR3 is 15 residues long. CDR3: CASSMPRDGNSPLHF. The CDR3 DNA reads TGTGCCAGCAGCATGCCTCGGGACGGCAATTCACCCCTCCACTTT.

In DNA form, the CDR3 reads TGTGCCAGCAGCTCGAAGACAGGGCCCCTCTATGGCTACACCTTC. As protein: CASSSKTGPLYGYTF. The rearrangement links TRBV7-8 to TRBJ1-2; 7 nucleotides agree with TRBD1. V gave up 4 bases and J gave up 4 bases; unmatched junction bases: 9. CDR1 and CDR2 (germline): SGHVS, FQNEAQ. CDR3 length: 15 amino acids.

There are a few counts of this clone. The chain has TRBV4-1 and TRBJ2-1; tentatively, D is TRBD2 (5 bases). This CDR3 has 13 amino acids. Germline assignment: CDR1 MGHRA and CDR2 YSYEKL. Trimming removed 0 bases at V and 8 bases at J, with 8 bases between. The CDR3 region has the DNA TGCGCCAGCAGCCAAGAATCCGGGGATGAGCAGTTCTTC. This codes for CASSQESGDEQFF.

This rearrangement joins TRBV29-1 to TRBJ2-7; 7 positions match TRBD1. J gave up 3 bases and V 7 bases, and 6 bases lay outside the gene matches. CDR3 length: 12 amino acids. From germline, CDR1 is SQVTM and CDR2 ANQGSEA. CDR3 loop: CSAGDSYYEQYF. The CDR3 nucleotides are TGCAGCGCAGGGGACAGTTACTACGAGCAGTACTTC.

This chain uses TRBV19 with TRBJ2-5, with D possibly matching TRBD1 (6 bases). Trimming shortened V by 3 bases and J by 0 bases, and 8 bases separated the two germline ends. Germline CDR1 and CDR2: LNHDA and SQIVND (reference sequence). This CDR3 is 14 amino acids long. Here the CDR3 reads CASSMRGYQETQYF. CDR3 nucleotide sequence: TGTGCCAGTAGTATGAGGGGGTACCAAGAGACCCAGTACTTC.

This clone has just a few counts. The V call is TRBV4-1, the J call TRBJ1-4, with 7 nucleotides matching TRBD1. The J segment lost 8 bases and the V segment lost 0 bases, leaving 3 bases of the junction unmatched. Germline-derived CDR1 and CDR2 are MGHRA and YSYEKL. CDR3 size: 14 residues. The CDR3 coding sequence is TGCGCCAGCAGCCAAGATGGGACAGAAGAAAAACTGTTTTTT. Translated: CASSQDGTEEKLFF.

The rearrangement uses TRBV11-2 and TRBJ2-1, with D uncertain. The germline V gene encodes CDR1 SGHAT and CDR2 FQNNGV. The CDR3 totals 16 residues. The germline V and J ends were trimmed by 0 bases and 3 bases, with 12 bases remaining between them. CDR3 protein: CASSLDMRQNYNEQFF. The DNA for the CDR3 is TGTGCCAGCAGCTTAGATATGCGGCAGAACTACAATGAGCAGTTCTTC.

This clone has just a few counts. This chain links TRBV18 with TRBJ2-6; D is undetermined. CDR1 and CDR2 (germline): KGHSH, LQKENI. The ends were cut back, 5 bases at V and 0 bases at J, with 8 bases in the middle. This CDR3 has 15 residues. The CDR3 nucleotides read TGTGCCAGCTCATTTTCGGGCTCTGGGGCCAACGTCCTGACTTTC. As protein: CASSFSGSGANVLTF. Based on the CDR3 plus reference TRBV18 and TRBJ2-6, the full variable domain is NAGVMQNPRHLVRRRGQEARLRCSPMKGHSHVYWYRQLPEEGLKFMVYLQKENIIDESGMPKERFSAEFPKEGPSILRIQQVVRGDSAAYFCASSFSGSGANVLTFGAGSRLTVL.

The chain is built from TRBV13 and TRBJ2-7; 7 bases match TRBD1. The CDR3 length is 13 residues. Germline V lookup: CDR1 PRHDT, CDR2 FYEKMQ (reference sequence). The J segment lost 4 bases and the V segment lost 5 bases, leaving 5 bases of the junction unmatched. The CDR3 loop is CASSPGTEYEQYF. For the CDR3, the DNA is TGTGCCAGCAGCCCCGGGACAGAATACGAGCAGTACTTC.

The rearrangement links TRBV15 to TRBJ2-5; D possibly matches TRBD1 or TRBD2 (5 bases each). V gave up 0 bases and J gave up 5 bases, with 13 bases separating them. CDR1 is LNHNV and CDR2 is YYDKDF in the germline V gene (reference sequence). The length of the CDR3 is 15 residues. CDR3 sequence: CATSRESGLLETQYF. CDR3 nucleotides: TGTGCCACCAGCAGAGAGTCGGGGCTGTTGGAGACCCAGTACTTC.

This clone was observed a handful of times. The chain carries TRBV30 and TRBJ2-3; D is unresolved. V lost 1 base, J lost 8 bases, and 10 bases lay in between. In germline, CDR1 is GTSNPN, CDR2 SVGIG (reference sequence). The CDR3 has 12 residues. This CDR3 reads CAWSGPPGTQYF. The CDR3 coding sequence is TGTGCCTGGAGTGGTCCCCCCGGTACGCAGTATTTT.

The chain employs TRBV11-2 and TRBJ2-3; D may be TRBD2 (6 bases). The CDR3 runs to 14 residues. CDR1 is SGHAT and CDR2 is FQNNGV in the germline V gene. The V end was cut by 1 base, the J end by 5 bases, with 10 bases between. The CDR3: CASSLGSGEDTQYF. The CDR3 region has the DNA TGTGCCAGCAGCTTAGGGTCGGGGGAAGATACGCAGTATTTT.

This rearrangement joins TRBV2 to TRBJ2-7, with 10 bases that match TRBD1. V lost 6 bases, J lost 4 bases, and 3 bases stayed unmatched. The CDR3 runs 13 residues. The germline gives CDR1 SNHLY, CDR2 FYNNEI. CDR3 nucleotide sequence: TGTGCCAGCAGCGGGGGACAGGGGTACGAGCAGTACTTC. It is translated as CASSGGQGYEQYF.

This clone was counted between two and nine times. The chain recombines TRBV5-6 with TRBJ2-7; maybe TRBD2 (7 bases). Trimming took 0 bases from V and 0 from J, leaving 10 bases between them. Germline CDR1 and CDR2: SGHDT and YYEEEE. The CDR3 has 15 residues. The CDR3 spells CASSLGGGHSYEQYF. The CDR3 DNA sequence: TGTGCCAGCAGCTTGGGCGGGGGCCACTCCTACGAGCAGTACTTC.

This sequence joins TRBV30 and TRBJ1-1, with 8 bases fitting TRBD1. V was clipped by 5 bases and J by 5 bases; unmatched bases: 7. The CDR3 runs 13 residues. CDR1 is GTSNPN and CDR2 is SVGIG in the germline V gene (reference sequence). For the CDR3, the DNA is TGTGCCTGGTCAGGGGGCGCAGGGACTGAAGCTTTCTTT. This gives the protein CAWSGGAGTEAFF.

The chain links TRBV29-1 to TRBJ2-1; TRBD1 is a possible D gene (6 bases). This CDR3 comprises 10 residues. V was clipped by 5 bases and J by 9 bases, with 8 bases between them. Germline V gene sequence: CDR1 SQVTM, CDR2 ANQGSEA. In nucleotides, the CDR3 is TGCAGCGTTTTCAGGGGTGAGCAGTTCTTC. It yields the protein CSVFRGEQFF.

The chain combines TRBV4-1 with TRBJ1-3; the D is unclear. CDR1 and CDR2 (germline): MGHRA, YSYEKL. V was cut by 1 base and J by 0 bases, with 16 bases left in between. The CDR3 contains 18 residues. As DNA, the CDR3 is TGCGCCAGCAGCCAAGCGGATCTGACGGATCTCTCTGGAAACACCATATATTTT. As protein: CASSQADLTDLSGNTIYF.

The J gene is TRBJ2-3, the V gene TRBV5-1; D is perhaps TRBD1 (6 bases). The CDR3 is made up of 15 amino acids. Trimming left V 4 bases short and J 0 bases short, with 12 bases between. Germline CDR1 is SGHRS and CDR2 is YFSETQ. CDR3 amino acids: CASSTGHISTDTQYF. CDR3 sequence (DNA): TGCGCCAGCAGCACGGGACATATTAGCACAGATACGCAGTATTTT.

Only one count was recorded for this clone. This rearrangement joins TRBV5-1 to TRBJ2-1; 7 bases map to TRBD1. The J segment lost 4 bases and the V segment lost 5 bases, leaving 9 bases of the junction unmatched. Germline-derived CDR1 and CDR2 are SGHRS and YFSETQ. CDR3 length: 15 amino acids. CDR3 bases: TGCGCCAGCAGGATTAGACAGGGAGCGTACAATGAGCAGTTCTTC. It codes for CASRIRQGAYNEQFF.

This clone was seen a few times. The chain carries TRBV29-1 and TRBJ2-3; 9 positions match TRBD2. The V gene end was trimmed by 3 bases and the J gene end by 2 bases; junction bases not matched to a gene: 9. This CDR3 region has 16 residues. Germline loops: CDR1 SQVTM, CDR2 ANQGSEA. Here the CDR3 reads CSVEGIAGELTDTQYF. The CDR3 DNA is TGCAGCGTTGAGGGGATAGCGGGGGAGCTCACAGATACGCAGTATTTT.

The chain employs TRBV5-1 and TRBJ2-7, with TRBD1 as a possible D gene (6 bases). Trimming removed 5 bases at V and 5 bases at J, with 23 bases between. CDR1 and CDR2 (germline): SGHRS, YFSETQ. The CDR3 consists of 16 residues. CDR3 sequence: CASSRQTGLPSHEQYF. For the CDR3, the DNA is TGCGCCAGCAGTCGTCAAACAGGGTTACCTAGCCACGAGCAGTACTTC. The whole variable domain, remainder taken from reference TRBV5-1 and TRBJ2-7, is KAGVTQTPRYLIKTRGQQVTLSCSPISGHRSVSWYQQTPGQGLQFLFEYFSETQRNKGNFPGRFSGRQFSNSRSEMNVSTLELGDSALYLCASSRQTGLPSHEQYFGPGTRLTVT.

The V and J genes are TRBV2 and TRBJ2-1; D is ambiguous. This CDR3 has 14 amino acids. V lost 5 bases and J lost 10, with 18 bases in between. Germline V gene data show CDR1 as SNHLY and CDR2 as FYNNEI. The CDR3 reads CASSYQERLGEQFF. The CDR3 bases are TGTGCCAGCAGTTACCAGGAAAGGTTGGGCGAGCAGTTCTTC.

This chain connects TRBV11-3 to TRBJ2-7, with 9 bases lining up with TRBD1. This CDR3 has 13 amino acids. Germline values: CDR1 SGHNT, CDR2 YENEEA. V shed 4 bases and J 5 bases; nucleotides not matched to a gene: 3. CDR3 sequence (DNA): TGTGCCAGCAGCTCCCGGGACAGGGACGAGCAGTACTTC. It is translated as CASSSRDRDEQYF. Combining the CDR3 with reference TRBV11-3 and TRBJ2-7 gives the whole variable domain EAGVVQSPRYKIIEKKQPVAFWCNPISGHNTLYWYLQNLGQGPELLIRYENEEAVDDSQLPKDRFSAERLKGVDSTLKIQPAELGDSAVYLCASSSRDRDEQYFGPGTRLTVT.

This clone was seen more than once but under ten times. At the DNA level, this CDR3 is encoded by other sequences in the same sample as well. This chain joins TRBV30 and TRBJ1-5, with D unresolved. The V gene's germline CDR1 is GTSNPN and CDR2 SVGIG (reference sequence). The CDR3 totals 13 residues. Trimming pared 0 bases from V and 4 bases from J, leaving 7 bases between. The DNA of the CDR3 is TGTGCCTGGAGTGTAGAAGGGAATCAGCCCCAGCATTTT. Its protein product is CAWSVEGNQPQHF.

The chain has TRBV6-5 and TRBJ2-4; 7 bases match TRBD1. The CDR3 has 15 amino acids. The germline gives CDR1 MNHEY, CDR2 SVGAGI. V dropped 2 bases and J dropped 6; count of bases not matched to a gene: 7. In DNA, the CDR3 is TGTGCCAGCAGTTACGGGCAGGGGGACGGAAACATTCAGTACTTC. Its protein is CASSYGQGDGNIQYF.

This clone was found a few times. This chain uses TRBV5-6 with TRBJ1-5; TRBD1 might be the D (6 bases). V dropped 2 bases and J dropped 7 bases, with 16 bases sitting between them. Germline V gene lookup returns CDR1 SGHDT and CDR2 YYEEEE. The CDR3 has 15 residues. Written as DNA, the CDR3 is TGTGCCAGCAGCTTTGGGCGACAGGCTCGGCAGCCCCAGCATTTT. Its protein is CASSFGRQARQPQHF.

The chain combines TRBV7-9 with TRBJ2-3; tentative D call: TRBD1 (7 bases). Germline CDR1 and CDR2: SEHNR and FQNEAQ (reference sequence). This CDR3 region has 15 residues. The V and J ends lost 10 bases and 0 bases respectively, with 17 bases between them. The chain's CDR3 is CATKEGAASTDTQYF. CDR3 sequence (DNA): TGTGCCACCAAGGAGGGGGCAGCTAGCACAGATACGCAGTATTTT.